This TCR beta chain stems from a study of identical twins (dated by TCRdb to 2015 to 2016). Notes on the research overall: TCR alpha and beta repertoires from monozygotic twins, unrelated adults of various ages and cord blood were deep-sequenced to test whether fetal clonotypes persist. Replicate twin experiments were performed at different times using different library preparation protocols to rule out contamination.

Receptors were amplified or captured by 5' RACE. TCRdb names Illumina HiSeq 2000 as the instrument used. Template switching added a universal primer binding site, and the final cDNA carried a unique molecular identifier that allowed TCR cDNA molecules to be counted accurately. Specific primers in the conserved constant-segment region were used to synthesize first-strand cDNA for the TCR alpha and beta chains. To control for contamination, each cDNA library was double barcoded with a SMART-Mk sample barcode plus Illumina barcodes. TruSeq adapter sequences, together with Illumina sample barcodes, were added in two successive PCR steps. Sequencing of the TCR alpha and beta cDNA libraries was done on the Illumina HiSeq platform using custom primers. The authors processed their data as follows. Raw reads were processed with MiGEC to extract unique molecular identifiers, and MiXCR was used to determine CDR3 positions. Recombination models were inferred per individual with the repgenHMM and IGoR tools using an EM algorithm. The analysis of shared clonotypes was done with the tcR package in R, with sharing normalized by the product of cloneset sizes. To study raw recombination free of thymic and clonal selection effects, out-of-frame nonproductive sequences were analyzed. TCRdb's own reprocessing of the public reads used fastp at Q25 and MiXCR and kept productive beta chains. Rows with a matching CDR3 protein are joined into one entry that keeps the most common DNA and genes. The V and J calls and clone size come from TCRdb's table, not from the authors' own analysis. The table for this sample lists 350,000 to 450,000 distinct CDR3 sequences; under 20% of them were counted only once. Jointly, the top ten make up roughly an eighth of the sample.

About this clonotype itself: Its antigen specificity is not known. Qualities for individual bases were not recorded, and no much larger clone is one base off.

Only healthy Caucasian donors were included. Three unrelated non-twin adults were also sequenced: a male aged 18 to 30, a male aged 50 to 60 and a female aged 50 to 60. Using Miltenyi CD45RO+ enrichment and human naive T-cell isolation kits, memory (CD45RO+) and naive T cells were isolated from PBMC. The germline V gene supplies CDR1 MDHEN and CDR2 SYDVKM. Deletion took 6 bases off V and 6 bases off J, with a span of 11 bases between the germline ends. From the cysteine through the phenylalanine, the CDR3 covers 12 amino acids. Only the CDR3 DNA is retained, 36 bases long and in frame from the first base. Overall study results and their limits: In beta out-of-frame sequences, excess twin sharing was weaker, because having fewer shared sequences lowered the signal-to-noise ratio. Out-of-frame TCR alpha sequences shared between twins showed an excess of low generation-probability sequences compared with coincidental sharing between unrelated individuals. Zero-insertion analyses could be partly confounded by invariant T cells such as MAIT and iNKT, though diverse VJ usage argued against such confounding for most clonotypes. Fewer insertions were carried by abundant cord blood beta clonotypes, a similar but weaker trend appeared in young adult naive repertoires, and no such trend appeared in memory repertoires. Because the same donors could not be followed over many years, the conclusions depended on cross-sectional statistical analysis. Out-of-frame TCR alpha sharing in monozygotic twins was systematically underestimated by recombination models, whereas sharing between unrelated individuals was in agreement with the recombination models.

The sequencing input was naive T cells sorted from blood. The label giving this sample's cell subset or site can be read as: cells isolated with a human naive T-cell isolation kit. This sequence was found in a man aged 50-60 years in good health. The receptor chain draws on TRBV28 and TRBJ2-5, with the D gene not clear enough to name. The CDR3 protein: CASSPKVKTQYF. The bases read TGTGCCAGCAGCCCGAAGGTGAAGACCCAGTACTTC.